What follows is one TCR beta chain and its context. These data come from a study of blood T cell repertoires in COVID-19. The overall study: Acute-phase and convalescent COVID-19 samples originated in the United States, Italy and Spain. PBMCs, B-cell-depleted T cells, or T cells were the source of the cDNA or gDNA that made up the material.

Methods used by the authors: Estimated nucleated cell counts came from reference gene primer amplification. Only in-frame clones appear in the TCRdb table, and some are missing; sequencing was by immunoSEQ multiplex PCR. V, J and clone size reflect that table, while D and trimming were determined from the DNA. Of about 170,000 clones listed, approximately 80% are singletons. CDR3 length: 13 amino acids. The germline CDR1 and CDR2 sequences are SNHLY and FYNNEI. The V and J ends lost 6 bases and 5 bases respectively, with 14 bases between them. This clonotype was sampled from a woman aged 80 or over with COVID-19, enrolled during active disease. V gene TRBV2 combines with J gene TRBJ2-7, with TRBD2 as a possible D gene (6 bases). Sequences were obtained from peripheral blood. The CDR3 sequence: CASSAGRWDEQYF. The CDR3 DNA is TGTGCCAGCAGCGCGGGACGGTGGGACGAGCAGTACTTC.